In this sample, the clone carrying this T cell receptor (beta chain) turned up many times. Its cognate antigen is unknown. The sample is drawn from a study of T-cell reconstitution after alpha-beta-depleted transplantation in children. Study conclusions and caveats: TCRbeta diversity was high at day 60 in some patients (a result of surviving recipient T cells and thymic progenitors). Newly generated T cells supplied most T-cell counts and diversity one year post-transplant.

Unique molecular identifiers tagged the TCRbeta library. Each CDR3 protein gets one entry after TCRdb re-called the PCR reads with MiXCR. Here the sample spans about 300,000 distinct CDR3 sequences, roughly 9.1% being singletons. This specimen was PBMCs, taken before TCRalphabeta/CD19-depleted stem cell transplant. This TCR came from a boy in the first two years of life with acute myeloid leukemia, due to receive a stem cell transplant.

The CDR3: CASSPLQGPNTEAFF. As DNA, the CDR3 is TGTGCCAGCTCACCACTCCAGGGTCCGAACACTGAAGCTTTCTTT. This sequence joins TRBV18 and TRBJ1-1; tentatively, D is TRBD1 (5 bases). The CDR3 has 15 residues. CDR1 and CDR2 from the germline V gene are KGHSH and LQKENI. With 1 base removed from V and 1 base from J, the gap between germline ends came to 10 bases.